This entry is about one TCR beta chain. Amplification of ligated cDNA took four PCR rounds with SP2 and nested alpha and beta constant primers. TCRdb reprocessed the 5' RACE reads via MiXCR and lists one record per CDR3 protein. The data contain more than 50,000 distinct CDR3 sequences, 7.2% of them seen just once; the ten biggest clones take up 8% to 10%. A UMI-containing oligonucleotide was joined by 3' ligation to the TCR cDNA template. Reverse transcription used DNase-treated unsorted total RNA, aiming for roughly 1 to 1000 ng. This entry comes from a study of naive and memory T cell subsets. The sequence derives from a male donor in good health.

This chain's CDR3 is CSVDPGSYNEQFF. CDR3 bases: TGCAGCGTTGACCCCGGGAGCTACAATGAGCAGTTCTTC. The chain links TRBV29-1 to TRBJ2-1, with D maybe TRBD2 (6 bases). Germline lookup yields CDR1 SQVTM and CDR2 ANQGSEA. Trimming took off 3 bases at V and 3 bases at J, with 9 bases between the two ends. This CDR3 contains 13 residues.